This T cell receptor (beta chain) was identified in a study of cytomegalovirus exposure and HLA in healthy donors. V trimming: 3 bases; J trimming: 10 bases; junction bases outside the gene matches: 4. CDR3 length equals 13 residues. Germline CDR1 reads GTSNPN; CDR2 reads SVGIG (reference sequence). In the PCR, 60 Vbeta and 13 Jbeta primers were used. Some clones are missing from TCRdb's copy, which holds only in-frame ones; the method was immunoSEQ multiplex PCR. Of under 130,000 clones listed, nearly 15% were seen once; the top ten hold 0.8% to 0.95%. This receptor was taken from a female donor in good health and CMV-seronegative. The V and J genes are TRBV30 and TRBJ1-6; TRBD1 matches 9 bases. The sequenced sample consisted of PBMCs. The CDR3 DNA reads TGTGCCTGGAGCCGGGACAGGGAATCACCCCTCCACTTT. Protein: CAWSRDRESPLHF.